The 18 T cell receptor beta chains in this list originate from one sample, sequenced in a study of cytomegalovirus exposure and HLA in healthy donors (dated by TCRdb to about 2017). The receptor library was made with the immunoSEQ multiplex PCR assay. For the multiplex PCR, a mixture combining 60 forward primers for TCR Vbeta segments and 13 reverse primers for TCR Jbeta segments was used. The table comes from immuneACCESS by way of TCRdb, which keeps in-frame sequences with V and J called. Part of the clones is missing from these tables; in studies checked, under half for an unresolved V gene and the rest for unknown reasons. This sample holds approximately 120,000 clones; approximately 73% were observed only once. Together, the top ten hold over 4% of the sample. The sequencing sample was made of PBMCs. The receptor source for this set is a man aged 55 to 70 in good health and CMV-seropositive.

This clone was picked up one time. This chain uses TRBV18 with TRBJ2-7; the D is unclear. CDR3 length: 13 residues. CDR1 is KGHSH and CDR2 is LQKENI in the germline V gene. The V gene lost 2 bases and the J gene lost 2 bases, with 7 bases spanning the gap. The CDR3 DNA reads TGTGCCAGCTCACCAAGACACCCCTACGAGCAGTACTTC. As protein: CASSPRHPYEQYF.

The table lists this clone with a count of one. CDR3 nucleotides: TGTGCCAGCAGCCCTTATAGCAATCAGCCCCAGCATTTT. Translation gives CASSPYSNQPQHF. This chain joins TRBV14 and TRBJ1-5, with D uncertain. The length of the CDR3 is 13 residues. The germline V and J ends were trimmed by 4 bases and 0 bases, with 4 bases remaining between them. Germline-derived CDR1 and CDR2 are SGHDN and FVKESK.

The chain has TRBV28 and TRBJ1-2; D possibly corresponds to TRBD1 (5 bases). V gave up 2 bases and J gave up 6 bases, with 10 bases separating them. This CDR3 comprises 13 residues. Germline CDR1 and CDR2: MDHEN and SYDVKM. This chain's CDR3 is CASSLLGHDGYTF. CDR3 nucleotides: TGTGCCAGCAGTTTACTGGGGCACGATGGCTACACCTTC.

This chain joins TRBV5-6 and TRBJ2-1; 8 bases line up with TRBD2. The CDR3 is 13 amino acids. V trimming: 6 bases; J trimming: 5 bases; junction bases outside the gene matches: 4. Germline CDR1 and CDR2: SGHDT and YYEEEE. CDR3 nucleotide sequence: TGTGCCAGCACCCCACTAGCGGACAATGAGCAGTTCTTC. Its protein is CASTPLADNEQFF. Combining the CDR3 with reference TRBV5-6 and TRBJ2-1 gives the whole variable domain DAGVTQSPTHLIKTRGQQVTLRCSPKSGHDTVSWYQQALGQGPQFIFQYYEEEERQRGNFPDRFSGHQFPNYSSELNVNALLLGDSALYLCASTPLADNEQFFGPGTRLTVL.

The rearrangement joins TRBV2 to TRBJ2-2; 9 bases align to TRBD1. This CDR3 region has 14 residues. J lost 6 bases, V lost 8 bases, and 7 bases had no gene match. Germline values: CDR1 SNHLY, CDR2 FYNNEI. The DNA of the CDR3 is TGTGCCAGCCGGGACGACAGGGGGGCCGGGGAGCTGTTTTTT. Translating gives CASRDDRGAGELFF.

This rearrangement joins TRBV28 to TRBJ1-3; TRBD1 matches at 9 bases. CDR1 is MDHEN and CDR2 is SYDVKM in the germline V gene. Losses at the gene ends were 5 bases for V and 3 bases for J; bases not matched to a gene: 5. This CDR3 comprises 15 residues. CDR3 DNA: TGTGCCAGCAGTCCCGACAGGGGGGTTGGAAACACCATATATTTT. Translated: CASSPDRGVGNTIYF.

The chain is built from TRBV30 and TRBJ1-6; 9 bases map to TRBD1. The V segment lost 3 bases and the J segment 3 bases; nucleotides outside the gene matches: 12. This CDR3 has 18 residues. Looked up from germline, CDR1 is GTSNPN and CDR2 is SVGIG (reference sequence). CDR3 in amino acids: CAWRTGQGPLLYNSPLHF. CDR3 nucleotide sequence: TGTGCCTGGAGAACGGGACAGGGTCCTCTCCTCTATAATTCACCCCTCCACTTT.

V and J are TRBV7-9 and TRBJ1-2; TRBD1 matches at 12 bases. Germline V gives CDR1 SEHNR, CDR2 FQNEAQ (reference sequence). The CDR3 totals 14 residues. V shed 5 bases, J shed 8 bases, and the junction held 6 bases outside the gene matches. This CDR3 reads CASSLGQGARGYTF. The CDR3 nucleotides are TGTGCCAGCAGCCTGGGACAGGGGGCGCGAGGCTACACCTTC. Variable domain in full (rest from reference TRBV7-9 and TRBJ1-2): DTGVSQNPRHKITKRGQNVTFRCDPISEHNRLYWYRQTLGQGPEFLTYFQNEAQLEKSRLLSDRFSAERPKGSFSTLEIQRTEQGDSAMYLCASSLGQGARGYTFGSGTRLTVV.

The CDR3 sequence: CASSLYRNEAFF. CDR3 nucleotide sequence: TGTGCCAGCAGTTTGTACAGGAACGAAGCTTTCTTT. This chain uses TRBV28 with TRBJ1-1, with a weak D call TRBD1 (5 bases). The V gene lost 3 bases and the J gene lost 8 bases, with 10 bases spanning the gap. This CDR3 region has 12 residues. Germline CDR1 is MDHEN and CDR2 is SYDVKM.

The CDR3 protein is CASSPLGLAAYEQYF. The DNA for the CDR3 is TGCGCCAGCAGCCCCCTTGGTCTAGCGGCCTACGAGCAGTACTTC. The gene calls are TRBV5-1 and TRBJ2-7; 7 bases fit TRBD2. This CDR3 is 15 amino acids long. J lost 2 bases, V lost 4 bases, and 9 bases had no gene match. CDR1 and CDR2 from the germline V gene are SGHRS and YFSETQ.

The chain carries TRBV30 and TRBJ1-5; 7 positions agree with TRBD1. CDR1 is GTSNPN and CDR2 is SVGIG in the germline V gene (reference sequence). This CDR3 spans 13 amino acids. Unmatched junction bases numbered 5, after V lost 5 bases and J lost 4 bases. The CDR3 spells CAWEQGRNQPQHF. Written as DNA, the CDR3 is TGTGCCTGGGAACAGGGGCGGAATCAGCCCCAGCATTTT. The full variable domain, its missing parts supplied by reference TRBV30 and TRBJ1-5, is SQTIHQWPATLVQPVGSPLSLECTVEGTSNPNLYWYRQAAGRGLQLLFYSVGIGQISSEVPQNLSASRPQDRQFILSSKKLLLSDSGFYLCAWEQGRNQPQHFGDGTRLSIL.

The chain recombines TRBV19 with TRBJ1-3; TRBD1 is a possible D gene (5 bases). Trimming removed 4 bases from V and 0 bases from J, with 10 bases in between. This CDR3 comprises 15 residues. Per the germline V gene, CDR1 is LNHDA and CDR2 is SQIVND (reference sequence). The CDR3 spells CASSNSDSSGNTIYF. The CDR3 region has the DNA TGTGCCAGTAGTAACTCAGACAGCTCTGGAAACACCATATATTTT. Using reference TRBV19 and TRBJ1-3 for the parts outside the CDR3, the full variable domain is DGGITQSPKYLFRKEGQNVTLSCEQNLNHDAMYWYRQDPGQGLRLIYYSQIVNDFQKGDIAEGYSVSREKKESFPLTVTSAQKNPTAFYLCASSNSDSSGNTIYFGEGSWLTVV.

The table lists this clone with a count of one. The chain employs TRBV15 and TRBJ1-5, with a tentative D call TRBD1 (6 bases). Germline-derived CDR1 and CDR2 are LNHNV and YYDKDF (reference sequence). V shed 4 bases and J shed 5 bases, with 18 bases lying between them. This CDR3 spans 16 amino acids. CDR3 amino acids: CATSTPLRGGHQPQHF. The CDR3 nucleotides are TGTGCCACCAGCACACCTCTAAGGGGGGGGCATCAGCCCCAGCATTTT.

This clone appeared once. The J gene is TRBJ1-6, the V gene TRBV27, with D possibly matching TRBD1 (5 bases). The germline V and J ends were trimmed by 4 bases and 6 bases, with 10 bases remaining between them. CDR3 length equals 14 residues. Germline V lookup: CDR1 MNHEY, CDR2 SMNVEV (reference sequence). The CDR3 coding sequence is TGTGCCAGCAGTTCAGGGCGGTCTAATTCACCCCTCCACTTT. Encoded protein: CASSSGRSNSPLHF.

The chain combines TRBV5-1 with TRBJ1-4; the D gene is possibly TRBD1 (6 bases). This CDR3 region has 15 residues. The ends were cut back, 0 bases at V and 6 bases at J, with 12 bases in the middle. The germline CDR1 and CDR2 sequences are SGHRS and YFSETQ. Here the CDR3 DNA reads TGCGCCAGCAGCTTGGGCGAGACAGGCTATGAAAAACTGTTTTTT. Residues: CASSLGETGYEKLFF.

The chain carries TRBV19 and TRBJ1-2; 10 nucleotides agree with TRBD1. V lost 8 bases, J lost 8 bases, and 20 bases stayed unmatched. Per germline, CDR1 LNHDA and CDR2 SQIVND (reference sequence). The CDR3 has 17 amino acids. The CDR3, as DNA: TGTGCCAGTTACTCGAAGCGCCGGGACAGGGGCTCGATCGGCTACACCTTC. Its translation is CASYSKRRDRGSIGYTF.

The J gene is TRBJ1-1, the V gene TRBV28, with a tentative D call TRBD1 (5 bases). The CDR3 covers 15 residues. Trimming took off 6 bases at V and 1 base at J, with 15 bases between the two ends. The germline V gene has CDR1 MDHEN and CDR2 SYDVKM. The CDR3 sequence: CASRGGGESNTEAFF. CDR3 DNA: TGTGCCAGCAGGGGGGGTGGAGAGTCGAACACTGAAGCTTTCTTT.

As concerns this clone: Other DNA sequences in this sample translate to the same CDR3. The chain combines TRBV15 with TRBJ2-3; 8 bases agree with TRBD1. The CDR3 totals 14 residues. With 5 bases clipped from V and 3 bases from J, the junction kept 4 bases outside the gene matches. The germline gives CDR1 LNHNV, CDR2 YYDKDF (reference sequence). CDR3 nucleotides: TGTGCCACCAGCCCAGGGGGCGCGACAGATACGCAGTATTTT. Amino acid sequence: CATSPGGATDTQYF. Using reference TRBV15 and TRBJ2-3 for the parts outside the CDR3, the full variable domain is DAMVIQNPRYQVTQFGKPVTLSCSQTLNHNVMYWYQQKSSQAPKLLFHYYDKDFNNEADTPDNFQSRRPNTSFCFLDIRSPGLGDTAMYLCATSPGGATDTQYFGPGTRLTVL.